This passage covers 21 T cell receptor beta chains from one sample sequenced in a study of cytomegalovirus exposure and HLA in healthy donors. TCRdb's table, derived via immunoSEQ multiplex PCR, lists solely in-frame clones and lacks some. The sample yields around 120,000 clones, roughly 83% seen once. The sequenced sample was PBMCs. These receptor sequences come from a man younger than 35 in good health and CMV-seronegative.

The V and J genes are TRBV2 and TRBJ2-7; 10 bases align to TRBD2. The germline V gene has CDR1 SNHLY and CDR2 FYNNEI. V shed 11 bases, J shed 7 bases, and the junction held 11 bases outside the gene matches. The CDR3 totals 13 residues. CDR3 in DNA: TGTGCCGCACACAAGAGCGGGGGGGAAGAGCAGTACTTC. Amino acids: CAAHKSGGEEQYF.

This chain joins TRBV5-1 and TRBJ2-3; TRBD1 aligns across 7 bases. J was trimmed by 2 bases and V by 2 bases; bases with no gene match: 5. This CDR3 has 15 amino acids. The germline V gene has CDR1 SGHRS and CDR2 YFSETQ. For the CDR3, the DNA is TGCGCCAGCAGCTTAAGGGGGCTGCCCACAGATACGCAGTATTTT. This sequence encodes CASSLRGLPTDTQYF.

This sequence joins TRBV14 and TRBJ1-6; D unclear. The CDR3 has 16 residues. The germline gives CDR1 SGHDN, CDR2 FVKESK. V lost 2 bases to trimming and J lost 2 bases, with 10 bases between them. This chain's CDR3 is CASSQKEWPYNSPLHF. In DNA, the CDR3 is TGTGCCAGCAGCCAAAAGGAGTGGCCCTATAATTCACCCCTCCACTTT.

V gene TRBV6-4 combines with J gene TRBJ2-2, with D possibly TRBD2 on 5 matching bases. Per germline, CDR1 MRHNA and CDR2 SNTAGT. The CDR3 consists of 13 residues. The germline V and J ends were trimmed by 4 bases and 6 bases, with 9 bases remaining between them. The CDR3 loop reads CASSVLGSGELFF. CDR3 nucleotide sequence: TGTGCCAGCAGTGTACTAGGGTCCGGGGAGCTGTTTTTT.

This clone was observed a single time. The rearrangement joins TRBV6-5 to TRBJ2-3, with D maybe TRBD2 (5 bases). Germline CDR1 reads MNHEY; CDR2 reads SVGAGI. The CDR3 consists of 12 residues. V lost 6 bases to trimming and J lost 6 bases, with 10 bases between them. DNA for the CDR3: TGTGCCAGCAGGGGAGAATTGGATACGCAGTATTTT. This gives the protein CASRGELDTQYF.

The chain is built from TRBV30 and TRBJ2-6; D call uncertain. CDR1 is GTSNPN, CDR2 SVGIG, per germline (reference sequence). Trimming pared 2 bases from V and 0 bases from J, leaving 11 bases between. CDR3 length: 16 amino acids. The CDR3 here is CAWSRTRLSGANVLTF. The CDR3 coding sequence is TGTGCCTGGAGTCGTACGCGTCTCTCTGGGGCCAACGTCCTGACTTTC.

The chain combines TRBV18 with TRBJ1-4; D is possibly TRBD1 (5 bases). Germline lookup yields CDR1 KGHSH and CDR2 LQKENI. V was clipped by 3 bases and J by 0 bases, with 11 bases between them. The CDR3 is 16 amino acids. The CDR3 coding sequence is TGTGCCAGCTCACCCGCTGCAGGGTCAACTAATGAAAAACTGTTTTTT. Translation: CASSPAAGSTNEKLFF.

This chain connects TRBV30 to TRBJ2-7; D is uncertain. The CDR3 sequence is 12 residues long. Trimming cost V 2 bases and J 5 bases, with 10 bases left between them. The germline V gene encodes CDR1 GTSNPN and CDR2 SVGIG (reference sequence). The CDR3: CAWSSDADEQYF. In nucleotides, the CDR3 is TGTGCCTGGAGTTCTGACGCGGACGAGCAGTACTTC.

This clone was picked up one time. CDR3: CATRSGIAASANTGELFF. In DNA form, the CDR3 reads TGTGCCACCAGGAGCGGTATTGCGGCTAGCGCAAACACCGGGGAGCTGTTTTTT. V usage is TRBV15 and J usage is TRBJ2-2, with a tentative D call TRBD2 (6 bases). V was cut by 6 bases and J by 2 bases, with 22 bases left in between. Germline assignment: CDR1 LNHNV and CDR2 YYDKDF (reference sequence). CDR3 length equals 18 residues.

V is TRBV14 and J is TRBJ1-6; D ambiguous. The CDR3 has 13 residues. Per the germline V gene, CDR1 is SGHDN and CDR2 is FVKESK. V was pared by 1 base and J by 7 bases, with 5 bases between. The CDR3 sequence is CASSQVENSPLHF. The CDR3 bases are TGTGCCAGCAGCCAAGTTGAGAATTCACCCCTCCACTTT. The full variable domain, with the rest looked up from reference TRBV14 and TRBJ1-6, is EAGVTQFPSHSVIEKGQTVTLRCDPISGHDNLYWYRRVMGKEIKFLLHFVKESKQDESGMPNNRFLAERTGGTYSTLKVQPAELEDSGVYFCASSQVENSPLHFGNGTRLTVT.

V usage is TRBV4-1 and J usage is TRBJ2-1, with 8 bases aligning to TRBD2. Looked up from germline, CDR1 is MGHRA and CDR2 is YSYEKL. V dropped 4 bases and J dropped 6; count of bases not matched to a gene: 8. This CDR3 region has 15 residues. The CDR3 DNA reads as TGCGCCAGCAGCCTCACCAGCGGGAGACTCAATGAGCAGTTCTTC. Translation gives CASSLTSGRLNEQFF.

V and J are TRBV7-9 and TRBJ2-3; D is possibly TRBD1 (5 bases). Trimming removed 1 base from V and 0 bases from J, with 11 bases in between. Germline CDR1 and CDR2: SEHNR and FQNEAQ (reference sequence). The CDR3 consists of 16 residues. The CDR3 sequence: CASSLGSGRSTDTQYF. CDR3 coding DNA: TGTGCCAGCAGCTTAGGGTCAGGGCGAAGCACAGATACGCAGTATTTT.

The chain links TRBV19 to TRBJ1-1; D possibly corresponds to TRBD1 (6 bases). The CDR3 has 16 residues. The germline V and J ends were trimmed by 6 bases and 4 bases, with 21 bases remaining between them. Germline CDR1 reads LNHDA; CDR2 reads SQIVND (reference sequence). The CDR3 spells CASRPKLQGGGTEAFF. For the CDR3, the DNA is TGTGCCAGTAGACCAAAACTACAGGGTGGGGGCACTGAAGCTTTCTTT.

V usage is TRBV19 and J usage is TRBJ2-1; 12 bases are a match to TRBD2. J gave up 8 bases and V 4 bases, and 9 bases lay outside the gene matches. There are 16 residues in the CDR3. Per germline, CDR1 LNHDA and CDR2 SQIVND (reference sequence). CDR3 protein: CASSRETSGRWYEQFF. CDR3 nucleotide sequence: TGTGCCAGTAGTAGAGAGACTAGCGGGAGATGGTATGAGCAGTTCTTC.

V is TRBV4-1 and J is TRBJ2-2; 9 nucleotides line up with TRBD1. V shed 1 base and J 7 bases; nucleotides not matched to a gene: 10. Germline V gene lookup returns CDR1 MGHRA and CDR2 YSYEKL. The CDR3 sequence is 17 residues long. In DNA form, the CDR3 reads TGCGCCAGCAGCCAAGTGGCCGGGACAGGGACCCTCGGGGAGCTGTTTTTT. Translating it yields CASSQVAGTGTLGELFF.

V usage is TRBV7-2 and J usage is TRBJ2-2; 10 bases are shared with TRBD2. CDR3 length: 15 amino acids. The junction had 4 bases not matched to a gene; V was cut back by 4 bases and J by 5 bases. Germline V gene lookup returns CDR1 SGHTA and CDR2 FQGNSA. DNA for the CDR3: TGTGCCAGCAGCTCTAGCGGGAGTAGGACCGGGGAGCTGTTTTTT. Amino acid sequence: CASSSSGSRTGELFF.

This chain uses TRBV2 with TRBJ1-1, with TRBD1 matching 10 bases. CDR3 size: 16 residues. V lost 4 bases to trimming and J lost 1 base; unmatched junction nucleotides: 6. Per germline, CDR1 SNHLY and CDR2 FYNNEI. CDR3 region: CASSVPRDRGNTEAFF. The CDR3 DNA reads TGTGCCAGCAGTGTTCCCCGGGACAGGGGGAACACTGAAGCTTTCTTT.

The CDR3 is CASRSGQVTGELFF. CDR3 coding DNA: TGTGCCAGTCGCTCAGGGCAGGTCACCGGGGAGCTGTTTTTT. The chain couples TRBV19 to TRBJ2-2; tentative D call: TRBD1 (5 bases). The CDR3 contains 14 residues. In germline, CDR1 is LNHDA, CDR2 SQIVND (reference sequence). V lost 8 bases and J lost 4, with 14 bases in between.

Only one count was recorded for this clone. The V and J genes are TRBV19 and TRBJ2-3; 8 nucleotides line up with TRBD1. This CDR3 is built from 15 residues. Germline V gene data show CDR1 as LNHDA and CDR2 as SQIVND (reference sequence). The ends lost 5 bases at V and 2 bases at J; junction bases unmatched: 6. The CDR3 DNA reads TGTGCCAGTAGTCCCCAGGACAGGGACACAGATACGCAGTATTTT. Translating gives CASSPQDRDTDTQYF.

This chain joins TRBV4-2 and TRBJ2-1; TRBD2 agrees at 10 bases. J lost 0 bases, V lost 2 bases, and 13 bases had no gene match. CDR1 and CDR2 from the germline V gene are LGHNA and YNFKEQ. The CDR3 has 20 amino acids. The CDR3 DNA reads TGTGCCAGCAGCCAACAAGCGGGGGGGGCAGCCTTTAGCTCCTACAATGAGCAGTTCTTC. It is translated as CASSQQAGGAAFSSYNEQFF.

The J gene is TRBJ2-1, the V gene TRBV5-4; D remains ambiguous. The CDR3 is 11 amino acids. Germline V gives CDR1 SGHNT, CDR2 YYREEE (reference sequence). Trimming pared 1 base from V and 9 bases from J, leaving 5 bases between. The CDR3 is CASSLRGEQFF. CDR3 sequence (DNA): TGTGCCAGCAGCTTGAGAGGTGAGCAGTTCTTC. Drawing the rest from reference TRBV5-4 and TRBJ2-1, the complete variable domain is ETGVTQSPTHLIKTRGQQVTLRCSSQSGHNTVSWYQQALGQGPQFIFQYYREEENGRGNFPPRFSGLQFPNYSSELNVNALELDDSALYLCASSLRGEQFFGPGTRLTVL.